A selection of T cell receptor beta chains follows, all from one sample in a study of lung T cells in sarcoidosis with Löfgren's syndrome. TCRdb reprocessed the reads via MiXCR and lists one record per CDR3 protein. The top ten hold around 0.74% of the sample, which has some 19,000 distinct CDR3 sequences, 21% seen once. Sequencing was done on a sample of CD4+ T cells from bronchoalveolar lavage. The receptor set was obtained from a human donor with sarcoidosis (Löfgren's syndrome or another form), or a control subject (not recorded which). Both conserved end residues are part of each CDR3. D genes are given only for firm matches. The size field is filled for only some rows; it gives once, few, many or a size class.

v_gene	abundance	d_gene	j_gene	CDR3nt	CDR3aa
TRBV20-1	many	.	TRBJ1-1	TGCAGTGCTAGAGTACAGCACACTGAAGCTTTCTTT	CSARVQHTEAFF
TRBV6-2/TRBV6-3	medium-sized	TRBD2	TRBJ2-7	TGTGCCAGCAGTTACCCTCTAGCGGGAGGACGGACCGAGCAGTACTTC	CASSYPLAGGRTEQYF
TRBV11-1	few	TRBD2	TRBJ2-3	TGTGCCAGCAGCTGGACTAGCGGGGACTCCGATACGCAGTATTTT	CASSWTSGDSDTQYF
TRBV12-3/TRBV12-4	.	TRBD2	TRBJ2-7	TGTGCCAGCAGTTTCTCTAGCGGCACTTCCTACGAGCAGTACTTC	CASSFSSGTSYEQYF
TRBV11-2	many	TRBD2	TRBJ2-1	TGTGCCAGCAGCTTAGCGGGAGGGTACAATGAGCAGTTCTTC	CASSLAGGYNEQFF
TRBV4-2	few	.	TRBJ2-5	TGTGCCAGCAGCCAATCCAGCGGTCAAGAGACCCAGTACTTC	CASSQSSGQETQYF
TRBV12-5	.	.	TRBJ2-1	TGTGCTAGTGGTTTAGGCGCCGGGGTGTTCTTC	CASGLGAGVFF
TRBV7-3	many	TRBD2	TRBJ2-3	TGTGCCAGCAGCCCAACGATAGCGGGCGGCACAGATACGCAGTATTTT	CASSPTIAGGTDTQYF
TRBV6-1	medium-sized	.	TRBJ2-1	TGTGCCAGCAGTCCCGATCGGGGGCAGCAGTTCTTC	CASSPDRGQQFF
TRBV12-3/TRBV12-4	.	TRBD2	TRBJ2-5	TGTGCCAGCGGGGACTACTTAGCGGGGAAAGAGACCCAGTACTTC	CASGDYLAGKETQYF
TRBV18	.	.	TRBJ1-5	TGTGCCAGCTCGGGACAAAGCAATCAGCCCCAGCATTTT	CASSGQSNQPQHF
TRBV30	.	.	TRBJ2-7	TGTGCCTGGAGTCCCGGGTACGAGCAGTACTTC	CAWSPGYEQYF
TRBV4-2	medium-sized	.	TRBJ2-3	TGTGCCAGCAGCCAAGAGAAGGATACGCAGTATTTT	CASSQEKDTQYF
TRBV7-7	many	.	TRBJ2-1	TGTGCTAGCAGCTCCTTGGGAAGCTCCTACAATGAGCAGTTCTTC	CASSSLGSSYNEQFF
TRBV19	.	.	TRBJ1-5	TGTGCCAGTAGTATACTGGACGGGGATCAGCCCCAGCATTTT	CASSILDGDQPQHF
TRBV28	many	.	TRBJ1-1	TGTGCCAGCACACAGGGAGGTTCGAACACTGAAGCTTTCTTT	CASTQGGSNTEAFF
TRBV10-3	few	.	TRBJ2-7	TGTGCCATCAGTGTTGGCAGGCCGACCTACGAGCAGTACTTC	CAISVGRPTYEQYF
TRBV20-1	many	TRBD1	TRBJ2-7	TGCAGTGCTTACCGGGACAGGGGTTTAGACGAGCAGTACTTC	CSAYRDRGLDEQYF
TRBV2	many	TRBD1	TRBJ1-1	TGTGCCAGCAGAAGGGACAGGAACACTGAAGCTTTCTTT	CASRRDRNTEAFF
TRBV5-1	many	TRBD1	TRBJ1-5	TGCGCCAGCAGCCCCCGGACAGGGAGCAATCAGCCCCAGCATTTT	CASSPRTGSNQPQHF
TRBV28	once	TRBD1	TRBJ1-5	TGTGGCAGCAGTCTCTGGGACAGGGGCCAGCCCCAGCATTTT	CGSSLWDRGQPQHF
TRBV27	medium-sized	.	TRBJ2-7	TGTGCCAGCAGTTTGCGATTCGACTACGAGCAGTACTTC	CASSLRFDYEQYF
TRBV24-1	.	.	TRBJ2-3	TGTGCCACCAGTGACCGCCGCTTAGCAGGCACAGATACGCGGTATTTT	CATSDRRLAGTDTRYF
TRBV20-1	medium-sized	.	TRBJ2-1	TGCAGTGCTCGACGGAGGTCCTACAATGAGCAGTTCTTC	CSARRRSYNEQFF
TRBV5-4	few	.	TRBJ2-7	TGTGCCAGCAGCTTGGCGGGCGAGATGTCCCACGAGCAGTACTTC	CASSLAGEMSHEQYF
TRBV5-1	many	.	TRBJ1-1	TGCGCCAGCAGGCCCAGCGGAGGGTTGAACACTGAAGCTTTCTTT	CASRPSGGLNTEAFF
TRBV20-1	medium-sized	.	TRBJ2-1	TGCAGTGCTAGAGCAGACAATGAGCAGTTCTTC	CSARADNEQFF
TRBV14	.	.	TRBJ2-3	TGTGCCAGCAGCCAACTCCGGGGGATGCGAACAGATACGCAGTATTTT	CASSQLRGMRTDTQYF
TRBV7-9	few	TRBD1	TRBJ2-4	TGTGCCAGCAGCACAGGGGACAAAAACATTCAGTACTTC	CASSTGDKNIQYF
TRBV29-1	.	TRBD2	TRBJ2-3	TGCAGCGCCCGCTTGCGGGAGAGAGATACACAGTATTTT	CSARLRERDTQYF
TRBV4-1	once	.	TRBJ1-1	TGCGCCAGCAGCCAAGAAAGGGGGGTCTACACTGAAGCTTTCTTT	CASSQERGVYTEAFF